This TCR beta chain appears in the sequencing data of a study of cytomegalovirus exposure and HLA in healthy donors. At the level of the study: One earlier analysis, a look at 150 million to 200 million T cells, found roughly 120 million unique TCR beta sequences. Unique TCRs from HLA-typed donors, roughly 87 million of them, were held in an early data release.

As concerns this clone: Antigen unknown.

Both 60 Vbeta primers and 13 Jbeta primers went into the PCR. Sequencing used immunoSEQ multiplex PCR; TCRdb keeps in-frame clones, though not all of them. The repertoire holds some 220,000 clones, with 75% to 85% as singletons. CDR3 size: 13 residues. The germline CDR1 and CDR2 sequences are ENHRY and SYGVKD. V lost 6 bases and J 0 bases, leaving 8 bases between the germline ends. Study-level results: The study carried out a later analysis of TCR beta sequences. It associated under 20,000 of them with specific HLA alleles at a false discovery rate of 0.05. Among CMV-associated TCR beta chains, most appeared HLA-restricted in a later analysis.

V gene TRBV10-3 combines with J gene TRBJ1-1, with TRBD1 as a possible D gene (5 bases). This clonotype was obtained from a woman in her fifties or sixties in good health and CMV-seropositive. What was sequenced was PBMCs. Written as DNA, the CDR3 is TGTGCCATCAGCCGGGACTTGAACACTGAAGCTTTCTTT. It specifies CAISRDLNTEAFF.